Listed below are T cell receptor beta chains from one sample, sequenced in a study of beta chain features in type 1 diabetes. Profiled with immunoSEQ multiplex PCR; TCRdb holds only in-frame clones, not every one. The table records around 250,000 clones, 25% to 35% of them present only once. The sample taken for sequencing was central memory CD4+ T cells from blood. All receptors come from a man in his thirties or forties in good health. CDR3s include the opening cysteine and the closing phenylalanine or tryptophan. The D gene is left open where the match is weak. Only some rows state a clone size, as once, few, many or a class for expanded clones.

d_call	v_call	clone_size	j_call	cdr3_aa	cdr3_nt
.	TRBV11-2	few	TRBJ2-5	CASSLGQASRETQYF	TGTGCCAGCAGCTTAGGCCAGGCTTCAAGAGAGACCCAGTACTTC
.	TRBV5-1	.	TRBJ1-2	CASRTGQAGGYTF	TGCGCCAGCAGAACCGGCCAAGCGGGTGGCTACACCTTC
TRBD2	TRBV7-2	.	TRBJ2-7	CASTVTSGRAGVYEQYF	TGTGCCAGCACCGTTACTAGCGGGAGGGCCGGTGTCTACGAGCAGTACTTC
TRBD2	TRBV7-9	.	TRBJ2-1	CASSPWTSGGNEQFF	TGTGCCAGCAGCCCATGGACTAGCGGGGGGAATGAGCAGTTCTTC
TRBD1	TRBV28	few	TRBJ1-3	CASIGQVTIYF	TGTGCCAGCATCGGACAGGTCACCATATATTTT
.	TRBV27	.	TRBJ2-5	CASSPSGRQETQYF	TGTGCCAGCAGCCCTTCCGGACGTCAAGAGACCCAGTACTTC
TRBD2	TRBV2	.	TRBJ2-5	CASRSSGGAQETQYF	TGTGCCAGCAGATCAAGCGGGGGGGCCCAAGAGACCCAGTACTTC
TRBD1	TRBV20-1	.	TRBJ2-1	CSPGQGNEQFF	TGCAGTCCAGGACAGGGCAATGAGCAGTTCTTC
TRBD1	TRBV30	few	TRBJ2-1	CATWKGGRGRGPVNEQFF	TGTGCCACCTGGAAAGGGGGCCGGGGACGAGGGCCAGTCAATGAGCAGTTCTTC
.	TRBV6-6	.	TRBJ2-3	CASSANRRGADTQYF	TGTGCCAGCAGTGCCAATAGGAGGGGGGCAGATACGCAGTATTTT
TRBD2	TRBV5-4	few	TRBJ2-5	CASSPEGGRQETQYF	TGTGCCAGCAGCCCGGAGGGAGGGCGCCAAGAGACCCAGTACTTC
.	TRBV29-1	few	TRBJ1-1	CSGKAQANTEAFF	TGCAGCGGGAAGGCGCAGGCGAACACTGAAGCTTTCTTT
.	TRBV21-1	.	TRBJ2-7	CGERKGGDGGEQYF	TGTGGAGAGAGGAAGGGAGGTGATGGAGGCGAGCAGTACTTC
.	TRBV30	few	TRBJ2-7	CAWRAPSSYEQYF	TGTGCCTGGAGGGCCCCCAGCTCCTACGAGCAGTACTTC
TRBD1	TRBV30	.	TRBJ2-5	CAWNRGGQTQYF	TGTGCCTGGAACAGGGGCGGCCAGACCCAGTACTTC
.	TRBV2	.	TRBJ2-1	CASSEALGRASYNEQFF	TGTGCCAGCAGTGAAGCGCTTGGCAGGGCATCCTACAATGAGCAGTTCTTC
.	TRBV2	few	TRBJ1-1	CAGRQDQDTEAFF	TGTGCCGGCCGACAGGATCAGGACACTGAAGCTTTCTTT
.	TRBV7-2	.	TRBJ2-4	CASSLESSGHLLAKNIQYF	TGTGCCAGCAGCTTAGAATCCTCCGGGCACCTACTAGCCAAAAACATTCAGTACTTC
.	TRBV14	few	TRBJ2-7	CASSQWPDYEQYF	TGTGCCAGCAGCCAATGGCCGGACTACGAGCAGTACTTC
TRBD1	TRBV5-4	.	TRBJ1-1	CASSQGQVNTEAFF	TGTGCCAGCAGCCAAGGACAGGTGAACACTGAAGCTTTCTTT
.	TRBV20-1	.	TRBJ2-1	CSAPRAGEQFF	TGCAGTGCCCCACGGGCGGGGGAGCAGTTCTTC
.	TRBV5-1	few	TRBJ2-5	CASSQDGTRSETQYF	TGCGCCAGCAGCCAGGACGGGACCCGATCGGAGACCCAGTACTTC
TRBD2	TRBV5-1	.	TRBJ2-7	CASSPHSGRPAEQYF	TGCGCCAGCAGCCCTCATAGCGGGAGACCGGCCGAGCAGTACTTC
.	TRBV11-2	medium-sized	TRBJ2-1	CASRQNSEQFF	TGTGCCAGCAGACAGAACTCTGAGCAGTTCTTC
.	TRBV18	.	TRBJ1-6	CASSSGQKGSYNSPLHF	TGTGCCAGCTCATCCGGACAGAAGGGGTCCTATAATTCACCCCTCCACTTT
.	TRBV27	few	TRBJ2-7	CASSPSGHIYEQYF	TGTGCCAGCAGTCCCTCGGGACACATCTACGAGCAGTACTTC
TRBD2	TRBV4-1	few	TRBJ2-1	CASSQGRASGRYEQFF	TGCGCCAGCAGCCAAGGCCGGGCTAGCGGGAGGTATGAGCAGTTCTTC
.	TRBV27	.	TRBJ2-7	CASRMGGTSSYEQYF	TGTGCCAGCAGGATGGGCGGGACGAGCTCCTACGAGCAGTACTTC
TRBD2	TRBV4-3	.	TRBJ2-3	CASSHNPGGDTQYF	TGCGCCAGCAGCCATAACCCGGGAGGAGATACGCAGTATTTT
.	TRBV4-3	few	TRBJ2-5	CASSQSWGETQYF	TGCGCCAGCAGCCAGAGTTGGGGGGAGACCCAGTACTTC
TRBD2	TRBV5-1	.	TRBJ2-1	CASRSNRLAVYNEQFF	TGCGCCAGCAGATCGAATCGACTAGCGGTCTACAATGAGCAGTTCTTC
TRBD1	TRBV25-1	.	TRBJ2-7	CASSGDRGDLYEQYF	TGTGCCAGCAGTGGAGACAGGGGAGACCTCTACGAGCAGTACTTC
.	TRBV7-2	many	TRBJ2-7	CASSLHYEQYF	TGTGCCAGCAGCCTCCACTACGAGCAGTACTTC
.	TRBV6-5	.	TRBJ1-5	CASIRESNQPQHF	TGTGCCAGCATAAGGGAGAGCAATCAGCCCCAGCATTTT
TRBD1	TRBV7-6	.	TRBJ1-5	CASSLGTGQGANSNQPQHF	TGTGCCAGCAGCTTAGGCACAGGGCAGGGGGCAAACAGCAATCAGCCCCAGCATTTT
TRBD1	TRBV28	few	TRBJ2-7	CASSPTGASYEQYF	TGTGCCAGCAGTCCCACAGGGGCGTCCTACGAGCAGTACTTC
.	TRBV4-3	few	TRBJ1-2	CASSQEGTGMDYGYTF	TGCGCCAGCAGCCAAGAAGGAACAGGGATGGACTATGGCTACACCTTC
TRBD2	TRBV5-6	.	TRBJ2-4	CASSLTPGLATDIQYF	TGTGCCAGCAGCCTGACCCCAGGACTAGCGACGGACATTCAGTACTTC
.	TRBV5-1	.	TRBJ2-3	CASSLATGKTDTQYF	TGCGCCAGCAGCTTGGCAACAGGGAAAACAGATACGCAGTATTTT
.	TRBV29-1	many	TRBJ2-4	CSAWEVALGKNIQYF	TGCAGCGCCTGGGAAGTGGCCCTTGGCAAAAACATTCAGTACTTC
TRBD1	TRBV29-1	few	TRBJ2-3	CSASQGPDTQYF	TGCAGCGCCTCACAGGGGCCGGATACGCAGTATTTT
TRBD1	TRBV5-4	.	TRBJ2-3	CASSLEGQGMTDTQYF	TGTGCCAGCAGCTTGGAGGGACAGGGGATGACAGATACGCAGTATTTT
.	TRBV21-1	few	TRBJ2-4	CASSKDRRRAKNIQYF	TGTGCCAGCAGCAAAGACAGACGGAGAGCCAAAAACATTCAGTACTTC
.	TRBV7-9	.	TRBJ1-1	CASSTIGFEAFF	TGTGCCAGCAGCACTATCGGATTCGAAGCTTTCTTT
.	TRBV11-2	.	TRBJ1-1	CASSLGGAGSVTEAFF	TGTGCCAGCAGCTTAGGAGGGGCAGGGTCGGTCACTGAAGCTTTCTTT
.	TRBV11-2	.	TRBJ2-1	CASGSNRKGNEQFF	TGTGCCAGCGGATCAAACAGGAAAGGCAATGAGCAGTTCTTC
TRBD2	TRBV7-9	many	TRBJ2-1	CASSSRLASNEQFF	TGTGCCAGCAGCAGCAGACTAGCCTCTAATGAGCAGTTCTTC
TRBD1	TRBV30	few	TRBJ2-7	CAWSKTGVYEQYF	TGTGCCTGGAGTAAAACAGGGGTCTACGAGCAGTACTTC
.	TRBV28	few	TRBJ2-7	CASSFRTEQYF	TGTGCCAGCAGTTTCCGGACCGAGCAGTACTTC
TRBD1	TRBV7-2	.	TRBJ2-1	CASSPPGQREQFF	TGTGCCAGCAGCCCTCCGGGACAGCGGGAGCAGTTCTTC
.	TRBV7-9	.	TRBJ1-6	CASSRGPISQNSPLHF	TGTGCCAGCAGCCGGGGACCCATCTCCCAAAATTCACCCCTCCACTTT
.	TRBV5-1	.	TRBJ1-5	CASSLEGYNQPQHF	TGCGCCAGCAGCTTGGAAGGGTACAATCAGCCCCAGCATTTT
TRBD1	TRBV23-1	few	TRBJ1-5	CASSHRWDRDQPQHF	TGCGCCAGCAGTCACCGATGGGACAGGGATCAGCCCCAGCATTTT
.	TRBV6-5	once	TRBJ1-1	CASSYVARTNTEAFF	TGTGCCAGCAGTTATGTGGCCAGGACCAACACTGAAGCTTTCTTT
TRBD2	TRBV29-1	few	TRBJ2-5	CSAEGTSGGKETQYF	TGCAGCGCGGAAGGGACTAGCGGGGGGAAAGAGACCCAGTACTTC
.	TRBV6-1	.	TRBJ2-7	CASSERQTYEQYF	TGTGCCAGCAGTGAACGACAGACCTACGAGCAGTACTTC